Listed here are 26 T cell receptor beta chains from one sample, sequenced in a study of T cell changes during pregnancy in multiple sclerosis. Libraries were prepared by immunoSEQ multiplex PCR; TCRdb keeps only in-frame clonotypes and omits some of them. The top ten clones hold roughly 1.4% of a sample with 50,000 to 80,000 clones, roughly 92% of them seen once. The starting material was peripheral blood, obtained in the second trimester of pregnancy. These receptors were collected from a female donor with multiple sclerosis, enrolled in a pregnancy study.

J is TRBJ2-3 and V is TRBV5-1; the match to TRBD2 covers 9 bases. This CDR3 has 12 amino acids. Germline loops: CDR1 SGHRS, CDR2 YFSETQ. V gave up 4 bases and J gave up 10 bases; unmatched junction bases: 4. The DNA for the CDR3 is TGCGCCAGCAGCGGGACTAGCACGTCGCAGTATTTT. Encoded protein: CASSGTSTSQYF. Filled out from reference TRBV5-1 and TRBJ2-3, the complete variable domain reads KAGVTQTPRYLIKTRGQQVTLSCSPISGHRSVSWYQQTPGQGLQFLFEYFSETQRNKGNFPGRFSGRQFSNSRSEMNVSTLELGDSALYLCASSGTSTSQYFGPGTRLTVL.

This chain uses TRBV19 with TRBJ2-4, with TRBD2 matching 9 bases. The V gene end was trimmed by 3 bases and the J gene end by 7 bases; junction bases not matched to a gene: 7. Germline assignment: CDR1 LNHDA and CDR2 SQIVND (reference sequence). This CDR3 spans 15 amino acids. The CDR3 coding sequence is TGTGCCAGTAGTATCGGTAGGAGCGGGAGGAACATTCAGTACTTC. Translating gives CASSIGRSGRNIQYF.

V gene TRBV6-4 combines with J gene TRBJ2-6, with D hard to call. V lost 3 bases and J 4 bases, leaving 7 bases between the germline ends. The CDR3 runs 14 residues. Germline CDR1 reads MRHNA; CDR2 reads SNTAGT. The CDR3 DNA follows: TGTGCCAGCAGTGAAGAGTCCGGGGCCAACGTCCTGACTTTC. Its protein is CASSEESGANVLTF.

The chain has TRBV7-3 and TRBJ2-1; TRBD2 matches 14 bases. The CDR3 runs 22 residues. V lost 3 bases, J lost 0 bases, and 16 bases stayed unmatched. Per the germline V gene, CDR1 is SGHTA and CDR2 is FQGTGA. The CDR3 DNA reads as TGTGCCAGCAGCTTGCAGGGGTTGGGGGGACTAGCGGGAGTGCGCTCCTACAATGAGCAGTTCTTC. Translating gives CASSLQGLGGLAGVRSYNEQFF. The full variable domain, its missing parts supplied by reference TRBV7-3 and TRBJ2-1, is GAGVSQTPSNKVTEKGKYVELRCDPISGHTALYWYRQSLGQGPEFLIYFQGTGAADDSGLPNDRFFAVRPEGSVSTLKIQRTERGDSAVYLCASSLQGLGGLAGVRSYNEQFFGPGTRLTVL.

As to this clone: A read error may account for a junction end that differs from germline. V usage is TRBV18 and J usage is TRBJ1-5; D is uncertain. CDR1 is KGHSH, CDR2 LQKENI, per germline. This CDR3 is built from 13 residues. CDR3 bases: TGTGCCAGCTCACCGCAAAGTGATCAGTCCCAGCATTTT. Amino acids: CASSPQSDQSQHF.

The chain is built from TRBV10-3 and TRBJ2-3, with 10 bases matching TRBD2. This CDR3 region has 18 residues. Trimming at V came to 2 bases and at J to 0 bases, leaving 8 bases not matched to a gene. Germline loops: CDR1 ENHRY, CDR2 SYGVKD. CDR3 bases: TGTGCCATCAGTGAGCCGAAGGGACTAGCGTATAGCACAGATACGCAGTATTTT. It is translated as CAISEPKGLAYSTDTQYF.

This sequence joins TRBV7-8 and TRBJ1-5; 12 bases map to TRBD1. The CDR3 totals 15 residues. The J segment lost 6 bases and the V segment lost 4 bases, leaving 4 bases of the junction unmatched. Germline CDR1 SGHVS, CDR2 FQNEAQ. Written as DNA, the CDR3 is TGTGCCAGCAGCTCGGGACAGGGGGCGACTCAGCCCCAGCATTTT. Its protein is CASSSGQGATQPQHF.

The chain is built from TRBV7-9 and TRBJ2-1; TRBD2 matches at 8 bases. CDR1 and CDR2 from the germline V gene are SEHNR and FQNEAQ (reference sequence). V lost 6 bases to trimming and J lost 12 bases; unmatched junction nucleotides: 13. This CDR3 region has 14 residues. The CDR3 sequence: CASSYLAGGEAQFF. CDR3 coding DNA: TGTGCCAGCAGTTATCTAGCGGGTGGGGAGGCGCAGTTCTTC.

The V gene is TRBV10-2, the J gene TRBJ1-5; D may be TRBD1 (5 bases). This CDR3 region has 15 residues. V lost 2 bases, J lost 7 bases, and 15 bases lay in between. Germline CDR1 WSHSY, CDR2 SAAADI. The CDR3 reads CASSELWGVRQPQHF. As DNA, the CDR3 is TGCGCCAGCAGTGAGCTGTGGGGGGTCCGGCAGCCCCAGCATTTT.

The V and J genes are TRBV7-9 and TRBJ2-5; D perhaps matches TRBD1 (5 bases). Germline values: CDR1 SEHNR, CDR2 FQNEAQ (reference sequence). The V and J ends lost 3 bases and 3 bases respectively, with 14 bases between them. CDR3 size: 15 residues. CDR3 bases: TGTGCCAGCAGCTTTGAGATCTTGACAGAAGAGACCCAGTACTTC. It specifies CASSFEILTEETQYF.

CDR3 sequence reads: CASRNQTGTNEKLFF. The CDR3 bases are TGTGCCAGCAGAAATCAGACAGGGACCAATGAAAAACTGTTTTTT. The chain employs TRBV5-4 and TRBJ1-4; 7 nucleotides match TRBD1. The V and J ends lost 5 bases and 5 bases, in that order; junction bases with no gene match: 9. From germline, CDR1 is SGHNT and CDR2 YYREEE (reference sequence). This CDR3 region has 15 residues.

This rearrangement joins TRBV5-6 to TRBJ1-2, with TRBD1 matching over 7 bases. This CDR3 has 14 residues. Losses at the gene ends were 0 bases for V and 2 bases for J; bases not matched to a gene: 1. CDR1 is SGHDT, CDR2 YYEEEE, per germline. Written as DNA, the CDR3 is TGTGCCAGCAGCTTGGCGACAGGGAACTATGGCTACACCTTC. It translates to CASSLATGNYGYTF.

This clone came up once. This chain uses TRBV2 with TRBJ1-2; tentative D call: TRBD1 (5 bases). This CDR3 region has 14 residues. V lost 5 bases and J 3 bases, leaving 13 bases between the germline ends. CDR1 SNHLY and CDR2 FYNNEI come from the germline V gene. The CDR3 here is CASSRTPGYYGYTF. In nucleotides, the CDR3 is TGTGCCAGCAGTAGGACACCGGGCTACTATGGCTACACCTTC. The variable domain in full, completed from reference TRBV2 and TRBJ1-2, reads EPEVTQTPSHQVTQMGQEVILRCVPISNHLYFYWYRQILGQKVEFLVSFYNNEISEKSEIFDDQFSVERPDGSNFTLKIRSTKLEDSAMYFCASSRTPGYYGYTFGSGTRLTVV.

The chain uses TRBV10-2 and TRBJ2-7; the D gene is possibly TRBD2 (6 bases). Trimming removed 8 bases at V and 6 bases at J, with 11 bases between. Germline values: CDR1 WSHSY, CDR2 SAAADI. There are 11 residues in the CDR3. CDR3 in amino acids: CASGLGGEQYF. The CDR3 DNA sequence: TGCGCCAGCGGATTGGGGGGCGAGCAGTACTTC.

The chain carries TRBV18 and TRBJ2-1; the D gene is possibly TRBD1 (5 bases). The CDR3 has 15 amino acids. Trimming pared 3 bases from V and 4 bases from J, leaving 13 bases between. The germline V gene encodes CDR1 KGHSH and CDR2 LQKENI. The chain's CDR3 is CASSPDTGMYNEQFF. DNA for the CDR3: TGTGCCAGCTCACCGGACACAGGAATGTACAATGAGCAGTTCTTC.

This clone was observed once. The chain links TRBV18 to TRBJ2-1; a possible D gene is TRBD2 (6 bases). The ends were cut back, 5 bases at V and 5 bases at J, with 13 bases in the middle. The CDR3 totals 14 residues. CDR1 is KGHSH, CDR2 LQKENI, per germline. CDR3: CASSVLAGNNEQFF. CDR3 nucleotide sequence: TGTGCCAGCTCAGTCCTGGCGGGAAACAATGAGCAGTTCTTC.

The rearrangement uses TRBV10-1 and TRBJ2-4; 10 bases agree with TRBD1. CDR3 size: 18 residues. CDR1 is WNHNN and CDR2 is SYGVQD in the germline V gene (reference sequence). Trimming cost V 6 bases and J 2 bases; bases outside gene matches: 13. The CDR3 loop reads CASSELGQGGMTKNIQYF. The CDR3 nucleotides are TGCGCCAGCAGCGAGCTTGGACAGGGGGGAATGACCAAAAACATTCAGTACTTC.

V usage is TRBV4-1 and J usage is TRBJ2-7; 7 bases line up with TRBD1. The CDR3 has 15 amino acids. Germline loops: CDR1 MGHRA, CDR2 YSYEKL. V lost 2 bases, J lost 1 base, and 5 bases stayed unmatched. CDR3 sequence (DNA): TGCGCCAGCAGCCAACCAGGGACAGCTTCCTACGAGCAGTACTTC. This codes for CASSQPGTASYEQYF.

The gene calls are TRBV10-2 and TRBJ1-4; D may be TRBD1 (6 bases). Germline V gene data show CDR1 as WSHSY and CDR2 as SAAADI. V lost 7 bases and J lost 7, with 13 bases in between. The CDR3 is made up of 13 amino acids. This CDR3 reads CASKKGGSEKLFF. CDR3 nucleotides: TGCGCCAGCAAAAAGGGGGGGAGTGAAAAACTGTTTTTT.

The rearrangement uses TRBV6-1 and TRBJ2-1; 8 bases fit TRBD2. CDR3 length: 15 residues. From germline, CDR1 is MNHNS and CDR2 SASEGT. Losses at the gene ends were 2 bases for V and 8 bases for J; bases not matched to a gene: 8. This chain's CDR3 is CASSESTGGADEQFF. The CDR3 DNA reads TGTGCCAGCAGTGAATCTACGGGAGGGGCGGATGAGCAGTTCTTC.

CDR3 region: CASSRGQGALRYGYTF. In DNA, the CDR3 is TGTGCCAGTAGTAGGGGACAGGGGGCTCTTAGGTATGGCTACACCTTC. The genes are TRBV19 and TRBJ1-2; TRBD1 matches at 12 bases. The J segment lost 5 bases and the V segment lost 4 bases, leaving 8 bases of the junction unmatched. CDR3 length: 16 amino acids. Germline assignment: CDR1 LNHDA and CDR2 SQIVND (reference sequence).

The sample holds one count of this clone. The V call is TRBV30, the J call TRBJ1-2; no reliable D call. CDR1 and CDR2 (germline): GTSNPN, SVGIG (reference sequence). This CDR3 is 14 amino acids long. V gave up 7 bases and J gave up 2 bases, with 17 bases separating them. The CDR3 here is CAYHRGEVNYGYTF. For the CDR3, the DNA is TGTGCCTACCACCGCGGGGAAGTGAACTATGGCTACACCTTC.

The chain uses TRBV14 and TRBJ2-1; TRBD2 matches at 8 bases. Germline CDR1 and CDR2: SGHDN and FVKESK. CDR3 length: 15 amino acids. J gave up 7 bases and V 0 bases, and 5 bases lay outside the gene matches. CDR3 DNA sequence: TGTGCCAGCAGCCAAGATTCACTAGCGGTGAATGAGCAGTTCTTC. Encoded protein: CASSQDSLAVNEQFF.

This chain links TRBV27 with TRBJ2-5; TRBD2 aligns across 10 bases. The CDR3 has 15 residues. The germline CDR1 and CDR2 sequences are MNHEY and SMNVEV (reference sequence). The trim removed 6 bases at V and 3 bases at J, leaving 7 bases unmatched. CDR3 in amino acids: CASRLAGAMEETQYF. CDR3 in DNA: TGTGCCAGCAGGCTAGCGGGAGCTATGGAAGAGACCCAGTACTTC.

CDR3 sequence (DNA): TGTGCCAGCTCACAACAGGGTCCCCCTTCCAATGAGCAGTTCTTC. Its protein product is CASSQQGPPSNEQFF. V gene TRBV18 combines with J gene TRBJ2-1, with D maybe TRBD1 (6 bases). Germline CDR1 reads KGHSH; CDR2 reads LQKENI. Trimming pared 4 bases from V and 6 bases from J, leaving 16 bases between. The CDR3 totals 15 residues.

The V and J genes are TRBV2 and TRBJ2-7; 12 bases match TRBD2. The CDR3 is made up of 14 amino acids. V trimming: 7 bases; J trimming: 5 bases; junction bases outside the gene matches: 6. Germline CDR1 SNHLY, CDR2 FYNNEI. CDR3 nucleotides: TGTGCCAGCAACCGACTAGCGGGAGTTCACGAGCAGTACTTC. Its translation is CASNRLAGVHEQYF.